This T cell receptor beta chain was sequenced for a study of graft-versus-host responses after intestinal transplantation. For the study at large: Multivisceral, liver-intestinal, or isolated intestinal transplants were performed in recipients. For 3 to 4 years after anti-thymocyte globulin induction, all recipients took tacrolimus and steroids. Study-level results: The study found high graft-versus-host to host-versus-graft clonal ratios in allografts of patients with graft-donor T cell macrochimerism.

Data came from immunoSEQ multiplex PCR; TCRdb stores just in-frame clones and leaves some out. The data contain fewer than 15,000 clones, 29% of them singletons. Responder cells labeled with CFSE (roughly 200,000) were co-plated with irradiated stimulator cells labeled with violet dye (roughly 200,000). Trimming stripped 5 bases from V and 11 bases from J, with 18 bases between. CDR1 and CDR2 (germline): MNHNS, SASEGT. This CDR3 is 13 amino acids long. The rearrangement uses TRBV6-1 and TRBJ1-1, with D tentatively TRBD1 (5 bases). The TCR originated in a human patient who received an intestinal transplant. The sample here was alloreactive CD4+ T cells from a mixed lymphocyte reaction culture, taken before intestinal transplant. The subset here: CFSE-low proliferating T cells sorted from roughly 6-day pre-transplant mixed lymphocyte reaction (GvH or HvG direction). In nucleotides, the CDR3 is TGTGCCAGCAGTTCGGACACTCCCCCTGGGGCTTTCTTT. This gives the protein CASSSDTPPGAFF.